The 7 T cell receptor beta chains below all came from one sample that was sequenced in a study of T cell responses to AZD1222 COVID-19 vaccine. The repertoire was sequenced with immunoSEQ multiplex PCR; TCRdb's copy has only in-frame clones and lacks some. Among approximately 61,000 clones listed, about four fifths were seen once. Sequencing used peripheral blood, obtained 28 days after the second AZD1222 dose. The source of these receptors is an adult who received the AZD1222 COVID-19 vaccine.

The V call is TRBV5-1, the J call TRBJ2-2; the match to TRBD2 covers 13 bases. Unmatched junction bases numbered 6, after V lost 3 bases and J lost 1 base. Per germline, CDR1 SGHRS and CDR2 YFSETQ. This CDR3 is built from 18 residues. CDR3 sequence: CASSSPGLAGRNTGELFF. As DNA, the CDR3 is TGCGCCAGCAGCTCCCCGGGACTAGCGGGAAGGAACACCGGGGAGCTGTTTTTT.

V usage is TRBV6-5 and J usage is TRBJ1-1; D is unresolved. This CDR3 region has 11 residues. The V gene's germline CDR1 is MNHEY and CDR2 SVGAGI. V lost 6 bases, J lost 1 base, and 3 bases lay in between. The CDR3 reads CASRENTEAFF. The CDR3 nucleotides read TGTGCCAGCAGGGAGAACACTGAAGCTTTCTTT.

The chain is built from TRBV28 and TRBJ2-5, with a weak D call TRBD2 (6 bases). The CDR3 has 15 residues. The V gene's germline CDR1 is MDHEN and CDR2 SYDVKM. The ends were cut back, 3 bases at V and 4 bases at J, with 15 bases in the middle. Written as DNA, the CDR3 is TGTGCCAGCAGTTTGGGTCCCGGGGGTCCAGAGACCCAGTACTTC. Protein product: CASSLGPGGPETQYF.

The chain uses TRBV9 and TRBJ1-5; possibly TRBD1 for D (5 bases). Looked up from germline, CDR1 is SGDLS and CDR2 is YYNGEE. V lost 4 bases, J lost 0 bases, and 14 bases lay in between. CDR3 length: 16 amino acids. The chain's CDR3 is CASSPGTGNSNQPQHF. CDR3 coding DNA: TGTGCCAGCAGCCCGGGGACGGGAAATAGCAATCAGCCCCAGCATTTT.

This clone was seen once. The chain couples TRBV7-9 to TRBJ1-4; D unclear. The CDR3 covers 16 residues. Trimming shortened V by 1 base and J by 0 bases, and 9 bases separated the two germline ends. Germline V lookup: CDR1 SEHNR, CDR2 FQNEAQ (reference sequence). CDR3 bases: TGTGCCAGCAGCTTAGTAGAGAAGACAACTAATGAAAAACTGTTTTTT. Residues: CASSLVEKTTNEKLFF. Supplemented by reference TRBV7-9 and TRBJ1-4, the full variable domain reads DTGVSQNPRHKITKRGQNVTFRCDPISEHNRLYWYRQTLGQGPEFLTYFQNEAQLEKSRLLSDRFSAERPKGSFSTLEIQRTEQGDSAMYLCASSLVEKTTNEKLFFGSGTQLSVL.

The table lists this clone with a few counts. J is TRBJ1-1 and V is TRBV4-2; TRBD1 might be the D (6 bases). V gave up 4 bases and J gave up 1 base, with 10 bases separating them. CDR1 and CDR2 (germline): LGHNA, YNFKEQ. This CDR3 contains 14 residues. CDR3 coding DNA: TGTGCCAGCAGCCTTTCGACAGGGAACACTGAAGCTTTCTTT. Its translation is CASSLSTGNTEAFF.

The chain employs TRBV5-8 and TRBJ2-3; possible D gene TRBD2, 7 bases. Trimming shortened V by 0 bases and J by 5 bases, and 10 bases separated the two germline ends. Germline lookup yields CDR1 SGHTS and CDR2 YDEGEE. There are 14 residues in the CDR3. The CDR3 coding sequence is TGTGCCAGCAGCTTGGGAGCGGGACAAGATACGCAGTATTTT. Protein: CASSLGAGQDTQYF.